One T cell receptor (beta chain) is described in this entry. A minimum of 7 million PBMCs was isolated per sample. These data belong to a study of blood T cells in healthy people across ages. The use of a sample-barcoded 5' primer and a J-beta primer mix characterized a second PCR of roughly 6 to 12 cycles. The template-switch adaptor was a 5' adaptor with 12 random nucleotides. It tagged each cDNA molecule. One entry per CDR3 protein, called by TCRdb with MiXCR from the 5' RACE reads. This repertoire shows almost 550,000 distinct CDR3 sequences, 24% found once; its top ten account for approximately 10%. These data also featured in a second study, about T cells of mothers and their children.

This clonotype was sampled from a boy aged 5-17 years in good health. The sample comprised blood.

In DNA, the CDR3 is TGTGCCAGCAGTTACTCCCCGACAGGGGGCCTCACAGATACGCAGTATTTT. Its protein product is CASSYSPTGGLTDTQYF. J is TRBJ2-3 and V is TRBV6-5; 10 bases agree with TRBD1. The trim removed 0 bases at V and 2 bases at J, leaving 5 bases unmatched. CDR1 is MNHEY and CDR2 is SVGAGI in the germline V gene. The CDR3 is made up of 17 amino acids.